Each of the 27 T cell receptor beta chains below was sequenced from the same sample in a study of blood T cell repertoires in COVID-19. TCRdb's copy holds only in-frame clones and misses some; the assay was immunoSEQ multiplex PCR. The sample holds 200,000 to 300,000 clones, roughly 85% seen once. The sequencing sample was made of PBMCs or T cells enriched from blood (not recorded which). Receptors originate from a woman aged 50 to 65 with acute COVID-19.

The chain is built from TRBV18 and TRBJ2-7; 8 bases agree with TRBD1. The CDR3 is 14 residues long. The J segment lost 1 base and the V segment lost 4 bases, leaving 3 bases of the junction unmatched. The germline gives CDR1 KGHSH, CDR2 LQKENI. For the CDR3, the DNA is TGTGCCAGCTCACGGACAGGGTTATCCTACGAGCAGTACTTC. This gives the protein CASSRTGLSYEQYF. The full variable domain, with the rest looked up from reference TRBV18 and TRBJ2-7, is NAGVMQNPRHLVRRRGQEARLRCSPMKGHSHVYWYRQLPEEGLKFMVYLQKENIIDESGMPKERFSAEFPKEGPSILRIQQVVRGDSAAYFCASSRTGLSYEQYFGPGTRLTVT.

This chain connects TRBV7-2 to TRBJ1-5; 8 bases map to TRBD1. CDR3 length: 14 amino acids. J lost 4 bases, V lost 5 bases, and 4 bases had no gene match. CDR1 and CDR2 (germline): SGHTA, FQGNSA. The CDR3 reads CASSPGQGNQPQHF. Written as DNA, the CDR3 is TGTGCCAGCAGCCCCGGACAGGGAAATCAGCCCCAGCATTTT.

The CDR3 sequence is CASSFGLEREQFF. The CDR3 nucleotides read TGTGCCAGCAGCTTTGGACTAGAAAGAGAGCAGTTCTTC. The chain employs TRBV7-2 and TRBJ2-1; TRBD2 matches 7 bases. Germline V gene lookup returns CDR1 SGHTA and CDR2 FQGNSA. This CDR3 has 13 residues. V shed 3 bases and J 10 bases; nucleotides not matched to a gene: 6.

CDR3 sequence reads: CASTPRGVPHYGYTF. Here the CDR3 DNA reads TGTGCCAGTACCCCTAGAGGAGTTCCCCACTATGGCTACACCTTC. V is TRBV19 and J is TRBJ1-2; D is unresolved. Trimming cost V 7 bases and J 3 bases, with 18 bases left between them. The CDR3 has 15 residues. Germline V gene data show CDR1 as LNHDA and CDR2 as SQIVND (reference sequence).

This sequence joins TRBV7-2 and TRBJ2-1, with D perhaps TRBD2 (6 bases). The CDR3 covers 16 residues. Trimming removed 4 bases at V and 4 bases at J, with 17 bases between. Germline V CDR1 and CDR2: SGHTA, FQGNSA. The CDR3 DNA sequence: TGTGCCAGCAGCTCTGGGGTGGCGGGGCATTACAATGAGCAGTTCTTC. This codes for CASSSGVAGHYNEQFF.

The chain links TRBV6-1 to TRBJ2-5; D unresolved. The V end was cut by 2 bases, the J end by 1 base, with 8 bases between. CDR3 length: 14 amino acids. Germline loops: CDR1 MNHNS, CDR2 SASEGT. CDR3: CASSELWSQETQYF. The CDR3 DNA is TGTGCCAGCAGTGAACTATGGAGCCAAGAGACCCAGTACTTC.

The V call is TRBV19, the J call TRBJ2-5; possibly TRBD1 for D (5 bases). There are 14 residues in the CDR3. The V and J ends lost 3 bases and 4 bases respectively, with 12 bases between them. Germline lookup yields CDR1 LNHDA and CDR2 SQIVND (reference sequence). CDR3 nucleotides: TGTGCCAGTAGTATGTGGGGCCCAGGAGAGACCCAGTACTTC. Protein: CASSMWGPGETQYF. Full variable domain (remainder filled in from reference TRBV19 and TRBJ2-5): DGGITQSPKYLFRKEGQNVTLSCEQNLNHDAMYWYRQDPGQGLRLIYYSQIVNDFQKGDIAEGYSVSREKKESFPLTVTSAQKNPTAFYLCASSMWGPGETQYFGPGTRLLVL.

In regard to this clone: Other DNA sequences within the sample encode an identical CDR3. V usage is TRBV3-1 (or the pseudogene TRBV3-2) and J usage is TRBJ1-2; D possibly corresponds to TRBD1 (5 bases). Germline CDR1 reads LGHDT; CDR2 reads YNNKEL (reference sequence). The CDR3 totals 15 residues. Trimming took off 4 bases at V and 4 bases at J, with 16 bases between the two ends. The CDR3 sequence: CASSPRGGGAYGYTF. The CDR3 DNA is TGTGCCAGCAGCCCCCGAGGTGGAGGGGCCTATGGCTACACCTTC.

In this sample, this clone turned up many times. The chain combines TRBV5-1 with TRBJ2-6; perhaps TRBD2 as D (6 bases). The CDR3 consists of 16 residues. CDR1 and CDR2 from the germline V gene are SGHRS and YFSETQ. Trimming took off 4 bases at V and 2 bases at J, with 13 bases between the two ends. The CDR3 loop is CASSPYGGPGANVLTF. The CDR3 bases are TGCGCCAGCAGCCCCTACGGGGGTCCTGGGGCCAACGTCCTGACTTTC. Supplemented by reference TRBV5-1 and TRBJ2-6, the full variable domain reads KAGVTQTPRYLIKTRGQQVTLSCSPISGHRSVSWYQQTPGQGLQFLFEYFSETQRNKGNFPGRFSGRQFSNSRSEMNVSTLELGDSALYLCASSPYGGPGANVLTFGAGSRLTVL.

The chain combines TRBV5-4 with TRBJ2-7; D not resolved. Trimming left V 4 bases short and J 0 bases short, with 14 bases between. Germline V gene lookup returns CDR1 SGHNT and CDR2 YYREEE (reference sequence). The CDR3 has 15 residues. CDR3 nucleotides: TGTGCCAGCAGCCATCCCAACGAACTCTCCTACGAGCAGTACTTC. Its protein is CASSHPNELSYEQYF.

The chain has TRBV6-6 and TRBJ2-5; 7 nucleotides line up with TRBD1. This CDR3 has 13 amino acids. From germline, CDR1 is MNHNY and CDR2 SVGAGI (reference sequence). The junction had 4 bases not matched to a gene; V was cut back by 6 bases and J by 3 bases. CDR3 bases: TGTGCCAGCAGACAGACAGGGAAAGAGACCCAGTACTTC. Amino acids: CASRQTGKETQYF.

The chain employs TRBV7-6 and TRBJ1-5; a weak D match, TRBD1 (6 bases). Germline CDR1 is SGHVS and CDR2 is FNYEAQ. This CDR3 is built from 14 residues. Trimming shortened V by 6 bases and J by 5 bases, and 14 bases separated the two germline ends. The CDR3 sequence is CASSADSQYQPQHF. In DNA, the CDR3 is TGTGCCAGCAGTGCGGACAGCCAGTATCAGCCCCAGCATTTT.

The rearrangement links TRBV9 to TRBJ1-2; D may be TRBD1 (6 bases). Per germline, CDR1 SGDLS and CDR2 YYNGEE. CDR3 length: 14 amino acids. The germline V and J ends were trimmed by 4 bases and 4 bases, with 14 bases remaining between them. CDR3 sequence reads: CASSTTMDSYGYTF. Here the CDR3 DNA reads TGTGCCAGCAGCACAACGATGGACAGCTATGGCTACACCTTC.

The CDR3 here is CASSLKRTGFFDSPLHF. CDR3 DNA sequence: TGCGCCAGCAGCTTAAAAAGGACAGGGTTCTTCGATTCACCCCTCCACTTT. The chain recombines TRBV5-1 with TRBJ1-6; TRBD1 matches at 8 bases. Germline V gives CDR1 SGHRS, CDR2 YFSETQ. Trimming at V came to 2 bases and at J to 8 bases, leaving 12 bases not matched to a gene. The CDR3 consists of 17 residues.

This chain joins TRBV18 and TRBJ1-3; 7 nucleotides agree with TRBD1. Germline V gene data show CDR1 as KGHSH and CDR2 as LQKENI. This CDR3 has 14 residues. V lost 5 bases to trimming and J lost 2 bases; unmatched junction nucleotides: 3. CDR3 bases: TGTGCCAGCTCAGACAGGGTCGCTGGAAACACCATATATTTT. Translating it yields CASSDRVAGNTIYF. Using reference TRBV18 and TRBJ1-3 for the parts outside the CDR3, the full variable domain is NAGVMQNPRHLVRRRGQEARLRCSPMKGHSHVYWYRQLPEEGLKFMVYLQKENIIDESGMPKERFSAEFPKEGPSILRIQQVVRGDSAAYFCASSDRVAGNTIYFGEGSWLTVV.

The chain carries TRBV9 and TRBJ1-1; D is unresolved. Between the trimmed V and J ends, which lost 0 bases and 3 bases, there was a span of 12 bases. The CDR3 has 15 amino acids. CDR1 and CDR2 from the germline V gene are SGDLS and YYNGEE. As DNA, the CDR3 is TGTGCCAGCAGCGTAGACAGCGGGAGGGACACTGAAGCTTTCTTT. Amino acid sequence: CASSVDSGRDTEAFF.

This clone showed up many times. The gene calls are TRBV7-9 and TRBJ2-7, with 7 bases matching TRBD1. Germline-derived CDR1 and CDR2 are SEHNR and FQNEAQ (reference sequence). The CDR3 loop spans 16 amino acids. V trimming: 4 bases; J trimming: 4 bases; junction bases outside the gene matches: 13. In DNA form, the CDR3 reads TGTGCCAGCAGCTCAAGCAAAGGACAGGCGCCATACGAGCAGTACTTC. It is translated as CASSSSKGQAPYEQYF.

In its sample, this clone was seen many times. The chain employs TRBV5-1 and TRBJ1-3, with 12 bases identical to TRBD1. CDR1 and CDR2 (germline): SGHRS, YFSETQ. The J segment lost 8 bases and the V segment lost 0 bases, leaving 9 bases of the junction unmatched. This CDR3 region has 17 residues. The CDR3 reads CASSLVGTGGAVDTIYF. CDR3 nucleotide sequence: TGCGCCAGCAGCTTGGTTGGGACAGGGGGCGCGGTGGACACCATATATTTT.

The CDR3 spells CASRPRTGDWMNTEAFF. In nucleotides, the CDR3 is TGTGCCAGCAGGCCTCGGACAGGCGATTGGATGAACACTGAAGCTTTCTTT. The chain uses TRBV2 and TRBJ1-1, with 7 nucleotides matching TRBD1. This CDR3 has 17 amino acids. Losses at the gene ends were 6 bases for V and 0 bases for J; bases not matched to a gene: 13. CDR1 is SNHLY, CDR2 FYNNEI, per germline.

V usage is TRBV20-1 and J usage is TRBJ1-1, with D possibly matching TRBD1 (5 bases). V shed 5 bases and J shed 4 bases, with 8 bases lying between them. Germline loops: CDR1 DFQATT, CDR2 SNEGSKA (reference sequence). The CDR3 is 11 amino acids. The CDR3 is CSAAGPTEAFF. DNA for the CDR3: TGCAGTGCTGCAGGGCCCACTGAAGCTTTCTTT.

The CDR3 DNA reads TGTGCCAGCAGCACGCGGACGGGAGTCTACGAGCAGTACTTC. Protein product: CASSTRTGVYEQYF. The chain is built from TRBV13 and TRBJ2-7, with D possibly TRBD2 on 6 matching bases. There are 14 residues in the CDR3. With 5 bases removed from V and 3 bases from J, the gap between germline ends came to 14 bases. Per the germline V gene, CDR1 is PRHDT and CDR2 is FYEKMQ (reference sequence).

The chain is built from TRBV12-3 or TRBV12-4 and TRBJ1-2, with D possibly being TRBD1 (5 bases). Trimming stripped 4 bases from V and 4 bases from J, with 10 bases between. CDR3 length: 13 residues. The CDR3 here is CASSSGALYGYTF. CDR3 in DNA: TGTGCCAGCAGTTCTGGGGCCCTCTATGGCTACACCTTC.

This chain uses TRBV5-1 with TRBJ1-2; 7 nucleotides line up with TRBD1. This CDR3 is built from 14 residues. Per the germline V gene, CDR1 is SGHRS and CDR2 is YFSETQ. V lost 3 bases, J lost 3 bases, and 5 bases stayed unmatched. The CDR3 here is CASSSTGTHYGYTF. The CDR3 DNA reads TGCGCCAGCAGCTCGACAGGGACCCACTATGGCTACACCTTC.

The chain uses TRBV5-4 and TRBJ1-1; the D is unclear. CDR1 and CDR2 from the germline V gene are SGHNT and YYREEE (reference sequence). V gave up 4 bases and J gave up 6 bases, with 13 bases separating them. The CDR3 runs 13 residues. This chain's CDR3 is CASSGPGSAEAFF. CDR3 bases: TGTGCCAGCAGCGGTCCCGGGTCAGCTGAAGCTTTCTTT.

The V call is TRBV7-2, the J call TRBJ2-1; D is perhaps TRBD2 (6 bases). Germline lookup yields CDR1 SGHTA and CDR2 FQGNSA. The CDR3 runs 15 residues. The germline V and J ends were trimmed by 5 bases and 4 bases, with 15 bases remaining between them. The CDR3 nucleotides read TGTGCCAGCAGCCCGGGACTCTCCTCATACAATGAGCAGTTCTTC. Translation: CASSPGLSSYNEQFF.

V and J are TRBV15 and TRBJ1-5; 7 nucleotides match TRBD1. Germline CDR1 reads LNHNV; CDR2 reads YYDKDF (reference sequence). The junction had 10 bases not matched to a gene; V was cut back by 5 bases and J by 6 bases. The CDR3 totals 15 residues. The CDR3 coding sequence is TGTGCCACCAGCTGGACGAACAGGGGCGGTCAGCCCCAGCATTTT. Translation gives CATSWTNRGGQPQHF.

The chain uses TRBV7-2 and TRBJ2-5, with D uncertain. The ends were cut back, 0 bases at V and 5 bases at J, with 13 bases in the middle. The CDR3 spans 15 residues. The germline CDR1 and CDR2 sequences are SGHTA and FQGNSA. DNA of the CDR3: TGTGCCAGCAGCTTAGCGGCCTTGCCCCTGGAGACCCAGTACTTC. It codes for CASSLAALPLETQYF.